Listed below are T cell receptor beta chains from one sample, sequenced in a study of T cells after yellow fever vaccination. One entry per CDR3 protein results from TCRdb running MiXCR on the 5' RACE reads. Here the sample spans a few hundred thousand distinct CDR3 sequences, approximately 4% being singletons. Sample: PBMCs, taken 5 days after the yellow fever booster vaccination. Receptors were obtained from a man between 18 and 29 years old who received the YFV17D yellow fever vaccine. CDR3s include the opening cysteine and the closing phenylalanine or tryptophan. D genes are given only for firm matches. Expanded clones are given a class, and other clones once, few, many or no size at all.

V gene: TRBV12-3/TRBV12-4
D gene: NA
J gene: TRBJ1-2
clone size: many
CDR3 protein: CASSLQNGYTF
CDR3 DNA: TGTGCCAGCAGTCTTCAAAATGGCTACACCTTC

V gene: TRBV9
D gene: NA
J gene: TRBJ1-2
clone size: NA
CDR3 protein: CASSAEPTDNYGYTF
CDR3 DNA: TGTGCCAGCAGCGCGGAACCGACAGACAACTATGGCTACACCTTC

V gene: TRBV3-1
D gene: NA
J gene: TRBJ2-7
clone size: many
CDR3 protein: CASSQGSSYEQYF
CDR3 DNA: TGTGCCAGCAGCCAGGGTAGCTCCTACGAGCAGTACTTC

V gene: TRBV28
D gene: NA
J gene: TRBJ1-6
clone size: few
CDR3 protein: CASSVGQGHNSPLHF
CDR3 DNA: TGTGCCAGCAGTGTAGGGCAGGGACATAATTCACCCCTCCACTTT

V gene: TRBV5-5
D gene: TRBD1
J gene: TRBJ2-2
clone size: many
CDR3 protein: CASSPRTGFGELFF
CDR3 DNA: TGTGCCAGCAGCCCGAGGACAGGGTTCGGGGAGCTGTTTTTT

V gene: TRBV2
D gene: NA
J gene: TRBJ2-5
clone size: NA
CDR3 protein: CASLLEETQYF
CDR3 DNA: TGTGCCAGCCTCCTAGAAGAGACCCAGTACTTC

V gene: TRBV4-2
D gene: NA
J gene: TRBJ2-5
clone size: NA
CDR3 protein: CASSQALRLEQETQYF
CDR3 DNA: TGTGCCAGCAGCCAAGCTCTACGTCTAGAACAAGAGACCCAGTACTTC

V gene: TRBV21-1
D gene: NA
J gene: TRBJ1-5
clone size: few
CDR3 protein: CASSKGDRPNQPQHF
CDR3 DNA: TGTGCCAGCAGCAAAGGGGACAGGCCTAATCAGCCCCAGCATTTT

V gene: TRBV20-1
D gene: TRBD2
J gene: TRBJ2-3
clone size: many
CDR3 protein: CSAPLGGDTDTQYF
CDR3 DNA: TGCAGTGCTCCTCTGGGGGGGGACACAGATACGCAGTATTTT

V gene: TRBV19
D gene: NA
J gene: TRBJ1-6
clone size: few
CDR3 protein: CASTLTGGSGSPLHF
CDR3 DNA: TGTGCCAGTACCCTGACAGGAGGGTCTGGTTCACCCCTCCACTTT

V gene: TRBV12-3/TRBV12-4
D gene: NA
J gene: TRBJ1-5
clone size: many
CDR3 protein: CASGRVNQPQHF
CDR3 DNA: TGTGCCAGCGGCCGGGTCAATCAGCCCCAGCATTTT

V gene: TRBV12-5
D gene: TRBD1
J gene: TRBJ2-5
clone size: many
CDR3 protein: CASGTDRGQETQYF
CDR3 DNA: TGTGCTAGTGGTACCGACAGGGGCCAAGAGACCCAGTACTTC

V gene: TRBV7-2
D gene: NA
J gene: TRBJ2-5
clone size: NA
CDR3 protein: CASSLELGQETQYF
CDR3 DNA: TGTGCCAGCAGCTTAGAGCTAGGGCAAGAGACCCAGTACTTC

V gene: TRBV25-1
D gene: NA
J gene: TRBJ1-4
clone size: few
CDR3 protein: CASSPGGTNEKLFF
CDR3 DNA: TGTGCCAGCAGCCCGGGGGGAACTAATGAAAAACTGTTTTTT

V gene: TRBV7-2
D gene: NA
J gene: TRBJ2-2
clone size: many
CDR3 protein: CASTNSRGGMGGELFF
CDR3 DNA: TGTGCCAGCACCAACTCCAGGGGAGGTATGGGCGGGGAGCTGTTTTTT

V gene: TRBV3-1
D gene: TRBD2
J gene: TRBJ2-5
clone size: few
CDR3 protein: CASSQGTSPDTYQETQYF
CDR3 DNA: TGTGCCAGCAGCCAAGGGACTAGCCCGGACACGTACCAAGAGACCCAGTACTTC

V gene: TRBV25-1
D gene: TRBD1
J gene: TRBJ2-7
clone size: few
CDR3 protein: CASGRDSGEQYF
CDR3 DNA: TGTGCCAGCGGCCGGGACAGTGGCGAGCAGTACTTC

V gene: TRBV9
D gene: NA
J gene: TRBJ2-1
clone size: NA
CDR3 protein: CASSVEVGASPRSNEQFF
CDR3 DNA: TGTGCCAGCAGCGTAGAGGTTGGGGCCTCACCCCGATCGAATGAGCAGTTCTTC

V gene: TRBV6-2/TRBV6-3
D gene: TRBD2
J gene: TRBJ2-2
clone size: NA
CDR3 protein: CASSYYGTSGTGELFF
CDR3 DNA: TGTGCCAGCAGTTACTATGGGACTAGCGGCACCGGGGAGCTGTTTTTT

V gene: TRBV7-6
D gene: NA
J gene: TRBJ2-7
clone size: medium-sized
CDR3 protein: CASSLGLSYEQYF
CDR3 DNA: TGTGCCAGCAGCTTAGGTCTCTCCTACGAGCAGTACTTC

V gene: TRBV25-1
D gene: NA
J gene: TRBJ2-1
clone size: NA
CDR3 protein: CASSAGWLNEQFF
CDR3 DNA: TGTGCCAGCAGTGCTGGGTGGCTCAATGAGCAGTTCTTC

V gene: TRBV7-2
D gene: NA
J gene: TRBJ1-1
clone size: many
CDR3 protein: CASSPRTFSIMNTEAFF
CDR3 DNA: TGTGCCAGCAGCCCGAGGACTTTCTCCATCATGAACACTGAAGCTTTCTTT

V gene: TRBV7-9
D gene: NA
J gene: TRBJ1-1
clone size: many
CDR3 protein: CASYPLTGNTEAFF
CDR3 DNA: TGTGCCAGCTACCCCCTTACAGGGAACACTGAAGCTTTCTTT

V gene: TRBV4-1
D gene: NA
J gene: TRBJ2-7
clone size: many
CDR3 protein: CASSQASGRYEQYF
CDR3 DNA: TGCGCCAGCAGCCAAGCCTCGGGAAGGTACGAGCAGTACTTC

V gene: TRBV7-3
D gene: NA
J gene: TRBJ1-6
clone size: NA
CDR3 protein: CASSLLVGNSPLHF
CDR3 DNA: TGTGCCAGCAGCTTATTAGTAGGCAATTCACCCCTCCACTTT

V gene: TRBV20-1
D gene: NA
J gene: TRBJ1-5
clone size: NA
CDR3 protein: CSATWTDYYQPQHF
CDR3 DNA: TGCAGTGCGACGTGGACAGATTATTATCAGCCCCAGCATTTT

V gene: TRBV21-1
D gene: NA
J gene: TRBJ2-5
clone size: few
CDR3 protein: CASMPTGGSGETQYF
CDR3 DNA: TGTGCCAGCATGCCGACAGGGGGCTCGGGGGAGACCCAGTACTTC

V gene: TRBV5-1
D gene: NA
J gene: TRBJ2-1
clone size: NA
CDR3 protein: CASRPAEYNEQFF
CDR3 DNA: TGCGCCAGCAGGCCGGCGGAATACAATGAGCAGTTCTTC

V gene: TRBV4-3
D gene: NA
J gene: TRBJ2-5
clone size: few
CDR3 protein: CASSLETYQETQYF
CDR3 DNA: TGCGCCAGCAGCCTGGAGACATACCAAGAGACCCAGTACTTC

V gene: TRBV4-1
D gene: NA
J gene: TRBJ1-6
clone size: many
CDR3 protein: CASSQEGRNSPLHF
CDR3 DNA: TGCGCCAGCAGCCAAGAAGGCAGGAATTCACCCCTCCACTTT

V gene: TRBV7-9
D gene: TRBD1
J gene: TRBJ2-6
clone size: few
CDR3 protein: CASSPGQAYSGANVLTF
CDR3 DNA: TGTGCCAGCAGCCCGGGACAGGCCTACTCTGGGGCCAACGTCCTGACTTTC

V gene: TRBV6-5
D gene: NA
J gene: TRBJ2-2
clone size: few
CDR3 protein: CASSYTPGVGRTGELFF
CDR3 DNA: TGTGCCAGCAGTTACACCCCAGGGGTCGGTAGAACCGGGGAGCTGTTTTTT